This is a list of T cell receptor beta chains from one sample in a study of blood T cells in healthy people across ages. One entry per CDR3 protein results from TCRdb running MiXCR on the 5' RACE reads. The table includes around 800,000 distinct CDR3 sequences, about half detected once. The sequencing input was blood. The receptors shown here come from a man older than 75 in good health. The CDR3 runs from the conserved cysteine through the conserved F or W. A D gene is named only where the DNA matches it firmly.

>TRBJ2-7|TRBV20-1|TRBD2
CSALAGESYEQYF
>TRBJ2-1|TRBV10-3|TRBD2
CAISASGEYNEQFF
>TRBJ2-1|TRBV20-1|-
CSARDAQTYNEQFF
>-|TRBV10-3|TRBD1
CAISEGTGSYNEQYF
>TRBJ2-2|TRBV7-9|-
CASIIGPKNTGELFF
>TRBJ1-2|TRBV29-1|-
CSVALAGSGYTF
>TRBJ2-1|TRBV28|TRBD2
CASSPALAGGPSGNEQFF
>TRBJ2-7|TRBV18|-
CASSLTAGNGTYEQYF
>TRBJ2-1|TRBV15|TRBD1
CATSPGQGAGNEQFF
>TRBJ2-7|TRBV30|-
CAWSSYEQYF
>TRBJ2-3|TRBV2|TRBD2
CASRSAGEDTQYF
>TRBJ2-2|TRBV21-1|-
CASSNRTSGGQPGTGELFF
>TRBJ1-1|TRBV29-1|TRBD1
CSVEGQGGTEAFF
>TRBJ2-5|TRBV4-3|-
CASSQDPQGQTQYF
>TRBJ1-5|TRBV20-1|TRBD1
CSAPPPRQGGQPQHF
>TRBJ1-1|TRBV11-1|-
CASSKYRDIGTEAFF
>TRBJ2-1|TRBV5-1|TRBD2
CASSLASLAGEQFF
>TRBJ2-1|TRBV5-1|TRBD2
CASSTSGNSYEQFF
>TRBJ2-3|TRBV9|-
CASSVGATVDTQYF
>TRBJ2-7|TRBV20-1|-
CSARSSPYEQYF
>TRBJ2-3|TRBV4-2|TRBD1
CASSHQRSGTGEYF
>TRBJ2-3|TRBV29-1|-
CSADLSTDTQYF
>TRBJ1-6|TRBV28|-
CASSFFHLGGLNSYNSPLHF
>TRBJ2-4|TRBV12-3/TRBV12-4|TRBD2
CASSGHRDYPNIQYF
>TRBJ2-3|TRBV12-3/TRBV12-4|-
CASSLLRSFTQYF
>-|TRBV11-3|TRBD2
CASSPMTSGRYEQYF
>TRBJ2-5|TRBV3-1|TRBD2
CASSRSTSGSWKTQYF
>TRBJ1-1|TRBV28|-
CASSPPDGRAFEAFF
>TRBJ2-1|TRBV7-2|TRBD2
CASTPTSGINSYNEQFF
>TRBJ1-1|TRBV20-1|TRBD1
CSARDLAGTGSPEAFF
>TRBJ2-7|TRBV15|TRBD2
CATSLGLAGAYEQYF
>TRBJ1-1|TRBV13|-
CASSYPTGNTEAFF
>TRBJ2-3|TRBV12-3/TRBV12-4|-
CASSPGVDADTQYF
>TRBJ2-3|TRBV28|TRBD1
CATEPQGVFTDTQYF
>TRBJ2-1|TRBV3-1|TRBD2
CASSPLGGGRKDEQFF
>TRBJ2-7|TRBV6-1|-
CASSEAWSLYNEQYF
>TRBJ2-3|TRBV6-6|TRBD1
CASRKGGGDTQYF
>TRBJ2-7|TRBV7-9|TRBD2
CASSFYGRAYEQYF
>TRBJ2-1|TRBV7-9|TRBD2
CASHNSGRAHGEQFF
>-|TRBV9|TRBD2
CASSAQLAGVTYEQYF
>TRBJ2-3|TRBV7-6|-
CASSPNNPTRTDTRYF
>TRBJ2-7|TRBV11-2|-
CASSKESSYEQYF
>TRBJ2-7|TRBV7-9|-
CASSLVVENVYEQYF
>TRBJ1-5|TRBV15|-
CATSVDPRHSNQPQHF
>TRBJ2-3|TRBV7-3|TRBD2
CASSSTSVSTDTQYF
>TRBJ1-3|TRBV11-3|-
CASSLSTYSGNTIYF
>TRBJ1-1|TRBV12-3/TRBV12-4|-
CASSPPDKNTEAFF
>TRBJ1-6|TRBV27|-
CAGSFGDNSPLHF
>TRBJ2-1|TRBV6-5|TRBD2
CASSLASGILDEQFF
>TRBJ2-7|TRBV5-1|-
CASSPSTVLEQYF
>TRBJ2-3|TRBV7-2|-
CASSQAPDTQYF
>TRBJ2-7|TRBV7-2|TRBD1
CASSSSGTVYEQYF
>TRBJ1-1|TRBV18|-
CASSPLPAVNTEAFF
>TRBJ2-7|TRBV12-3/TRBV12-4|TRBD2
CASSFVSGRTYEQYF